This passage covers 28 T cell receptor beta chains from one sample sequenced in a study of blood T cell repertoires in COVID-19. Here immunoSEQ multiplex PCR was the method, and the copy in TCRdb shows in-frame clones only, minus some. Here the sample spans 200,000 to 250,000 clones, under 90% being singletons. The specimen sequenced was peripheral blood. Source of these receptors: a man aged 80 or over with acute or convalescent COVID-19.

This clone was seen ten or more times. The CDR3 region is CASSKEGQFEQYF. In DNA, the CDR3 is TGTGCCAGCAGCAAAGAGGGACAGTTCGAGCAGTACTTC. This sequence joins TRBV21-1 and TRBJ2-7; TRBD1, the table's D call, lacks a check against the DNA. TRBV21-1 is designated a pseudogene. The CDR3 has 13 amino acids.

CDR3 nucleotides: TGTGCCAGCAGCCATTCTGGGGACAGGGGGGTAAATTCACCCCTCCACTTT. Protein: CASSHSGDRGVNSPLHF. The V call is TRBV4-2, the J call TRBJ1-6; 11 bases align to TRBD1. The ends lost 3 bases at V and 7 bases at J; junction bases unmatched: 8. CDR3 size: 17 residues. Germline V gene data show CDR1 as LGHNA and CDR2 as YNFKEQ.

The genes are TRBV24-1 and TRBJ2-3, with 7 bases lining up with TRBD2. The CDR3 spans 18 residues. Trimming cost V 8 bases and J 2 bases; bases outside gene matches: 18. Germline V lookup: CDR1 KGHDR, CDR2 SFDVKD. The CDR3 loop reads CATTLARENKVPTDTQYF. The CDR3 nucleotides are TGTGCCACCACCCTCGCGCGGGAGAATAAAGTTCCCACAGATACGCAGTATTTT.

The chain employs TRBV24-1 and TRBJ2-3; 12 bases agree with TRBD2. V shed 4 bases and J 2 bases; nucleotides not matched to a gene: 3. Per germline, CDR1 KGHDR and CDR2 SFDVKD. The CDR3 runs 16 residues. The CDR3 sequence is CATSEGLAGYTDTQYF. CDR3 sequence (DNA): TGTGCCACCAGTGAAGGACTAGCGGGATACACAGATACGCAGTATTTT.

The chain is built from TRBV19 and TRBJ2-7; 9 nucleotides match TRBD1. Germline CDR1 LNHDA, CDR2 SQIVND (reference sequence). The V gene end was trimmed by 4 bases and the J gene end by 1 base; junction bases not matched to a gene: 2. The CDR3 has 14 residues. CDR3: CASSTTGGSYEQYF. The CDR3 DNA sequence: TGTGCCAGTAGTACGACAGGGGGTTCCTACGAGCAGTACTTC.

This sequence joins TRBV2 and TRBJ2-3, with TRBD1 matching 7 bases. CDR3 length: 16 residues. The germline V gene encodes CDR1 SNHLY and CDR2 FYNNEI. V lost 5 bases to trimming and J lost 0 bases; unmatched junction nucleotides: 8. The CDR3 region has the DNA TGTGCCAGCAGTCGAAACCTCAGGGGGAGCACAGATACGCAGTATTTT. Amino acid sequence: CASSRNLRGSTDTQYF.

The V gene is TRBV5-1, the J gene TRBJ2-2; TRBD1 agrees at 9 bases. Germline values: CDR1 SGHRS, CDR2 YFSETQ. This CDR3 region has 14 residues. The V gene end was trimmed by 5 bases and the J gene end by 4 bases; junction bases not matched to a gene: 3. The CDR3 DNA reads TGCGCCAGCAGTCAGACAGGGGGCACCGGGGAGCTGTTTTTT. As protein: CASSQTGGTGELFF.

CDR3: CASSLEGQGTNEQFF. The CDR3 DNA follows: TGCGCCAGCAGCTTGGAAGGACAGGGGACTAATGAGCAGTTCTTC. The chain couples TRBV5-1 to TRBJ2-1; 9 nucleotides agree with TRBD1. This CDR3 has 15 residues. J gave up 7 bases and V 0 bases, and 5 bases lay outside the gene matches. Germline CDR1 reads SGHRS; CDR2 reads YFSETQ.

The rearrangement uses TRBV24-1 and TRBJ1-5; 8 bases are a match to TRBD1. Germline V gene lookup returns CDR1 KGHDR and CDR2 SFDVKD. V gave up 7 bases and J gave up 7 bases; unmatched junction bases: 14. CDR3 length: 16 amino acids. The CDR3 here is CATSLTVAGGQQPQHF. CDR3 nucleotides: TGTGCCACCAGCCTGACCGTCGCAGGGGGCCAACAGCCCCAGCATTTT.

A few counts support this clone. The CDR3 region has the DNA TGTGCCAGTAGTATAGGGAGCGGGAGGGCCGAGTCTTTCTTC. Protein product: CASSIGSGRAESFF. The chain recombines TRBV19 with TRBJ2-1; 10 bases agree with TRBD2. Germline CDR1 reads LNHDA; CDR2 reads SQIVND (reference sequence). This CDR3 comprises 14 residues. V shed 1 base, J shed 16 bases, and the junction held 10 bases outside the gene matches.

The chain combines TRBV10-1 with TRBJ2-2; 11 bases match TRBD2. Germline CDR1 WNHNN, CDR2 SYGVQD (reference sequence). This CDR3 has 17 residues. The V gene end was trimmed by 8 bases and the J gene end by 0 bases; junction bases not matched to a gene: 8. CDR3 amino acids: CASPPGLAASNTGELFF. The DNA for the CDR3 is TGCGCCAGCCCACCGGGACTAGCGGCTTCGAACACCGGGGAGCTGTTTTTT.

In DNA form, the CDR3 reads TGTGCCAGCAGCAGAATATTGCCGGGACAGGGGGCATACGAGCAGTACGTC. This codes for CASSRILPGQGAYEQYV. The J gene is TRBJ2-7, the V gene TRBV7-9; 12 bases line up with TRBD1. This CDR3 region has 17 residues. V was pared by 5 bases and J by 4 bases, with 12 bases of the junction left unmatched. Germline V gives CDR1 SEHNR, CDR2 FQNEAQ (reference sequence).

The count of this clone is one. Written as DNA, the CDR3 is TGTGCCAGCAGCTTAAAAACTAGCGGGAGTCTTCACGAGCAGTACTTC. Translation: CASSLKTSGSLHEQYF. The gene calls are TRBV11-2 and TRBJ2-7; 11 bases align to TRBD2. The CDR3 length is 16 residues. Germline-derived CDR1 and CDR2 are SGHAT and FQNNGV. V lost 2 bases, J lost 5 bases, and 8 bases stayed unmatched.

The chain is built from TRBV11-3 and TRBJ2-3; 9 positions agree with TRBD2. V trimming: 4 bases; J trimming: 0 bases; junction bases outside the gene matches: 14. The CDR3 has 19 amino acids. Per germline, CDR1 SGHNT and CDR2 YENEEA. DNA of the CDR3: TGTGCCAGCAGCTCCCCCGAGGTAGCGGGAGTTCTTAGCACAGATACGCAGTATTTT. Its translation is CASSSPEVAGVLSTDTQYF.

This CDR3 is CASSFGQGYEQYV. Written as DNA, the CDR3 is TGTGCCAGCTCATTCGGACAGGGATACGAGCAGTACGTC. This chain connects TRBV18 to TRBJ2-7, with 8 positions matching TRBD1. The trim removed 5 bases at V and 4 bases at J, leaving 4 bases unmatched. There are 13 residues in the CDR3. CDR1 KGHSH and CDR2 LQKENI come from the germline V gene.

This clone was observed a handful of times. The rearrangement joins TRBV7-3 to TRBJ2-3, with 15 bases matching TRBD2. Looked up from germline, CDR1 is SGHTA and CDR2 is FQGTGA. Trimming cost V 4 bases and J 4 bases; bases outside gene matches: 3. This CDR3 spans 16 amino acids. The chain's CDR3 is CASSSGLAGGADTQYF. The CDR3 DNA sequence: TGTGCCAGCAGCTCGGGACTAGCGGGAGGCGCAGATACGCAGTATTTT. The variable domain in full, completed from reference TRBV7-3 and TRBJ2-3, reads GAGVSQTPSNKVTEKGKYVELRCDPISGHTALYWYRQSLGQGPEFLIYFQGTGAADDSGLPNDRFFAVRPEGSVSTLKIQRTERGDSAVYLCASSSGLAGGADTQYFGPGTRLTVL.

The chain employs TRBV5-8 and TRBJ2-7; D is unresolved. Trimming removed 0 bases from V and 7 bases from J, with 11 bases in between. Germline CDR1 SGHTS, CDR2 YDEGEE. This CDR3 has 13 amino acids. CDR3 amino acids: CASSLGGPSEQYF. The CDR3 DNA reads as TGTGCCAGCAGCTTGGGCGGCCCAAGTGAGCAGTACTTC.

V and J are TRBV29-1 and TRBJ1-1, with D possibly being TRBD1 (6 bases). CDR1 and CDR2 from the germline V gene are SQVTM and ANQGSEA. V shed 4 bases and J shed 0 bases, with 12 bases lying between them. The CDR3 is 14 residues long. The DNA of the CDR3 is TGCAGCGTTGTCTGGACAGCAATGAACACTGAAGCTTTCTTT. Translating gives CSVVWTAMNTEAFF.

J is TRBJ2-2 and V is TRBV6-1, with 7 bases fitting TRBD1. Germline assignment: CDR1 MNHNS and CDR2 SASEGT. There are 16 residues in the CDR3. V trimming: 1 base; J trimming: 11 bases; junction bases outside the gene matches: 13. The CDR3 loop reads CASSEVSGTVASELFF. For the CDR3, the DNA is TGTGCCAGCAGTGAAGTTTCCGGGACAGTGGCTTCCGAGCTGTTTTTT.

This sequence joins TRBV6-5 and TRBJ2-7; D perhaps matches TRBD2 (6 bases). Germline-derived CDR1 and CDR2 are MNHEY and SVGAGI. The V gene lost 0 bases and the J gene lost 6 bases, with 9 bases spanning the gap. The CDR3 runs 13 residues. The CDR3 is CASSYSRGVEQYV. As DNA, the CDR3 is TGTGCCAGCAGTTACTCGCGGGGCGTCGAGCAGTACGTC.

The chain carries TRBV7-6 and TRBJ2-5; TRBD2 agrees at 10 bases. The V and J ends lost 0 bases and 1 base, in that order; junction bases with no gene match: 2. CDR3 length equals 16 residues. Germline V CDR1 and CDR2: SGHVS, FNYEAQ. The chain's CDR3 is CASSLARTSGQETQYF. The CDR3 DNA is TGTGCCAGCAGCTTAGCGAGGACTAGCGGCCAAGAGACCCAGTACTTC.

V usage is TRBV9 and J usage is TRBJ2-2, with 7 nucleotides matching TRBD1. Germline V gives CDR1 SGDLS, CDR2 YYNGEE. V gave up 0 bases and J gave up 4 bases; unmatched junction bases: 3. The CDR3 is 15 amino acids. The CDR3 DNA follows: TGTGCCAGCAGCGTAGTCCCAGGGGGCACCGGGGAGCTGTTTTTT. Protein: CASSVVPGGTGELFF.

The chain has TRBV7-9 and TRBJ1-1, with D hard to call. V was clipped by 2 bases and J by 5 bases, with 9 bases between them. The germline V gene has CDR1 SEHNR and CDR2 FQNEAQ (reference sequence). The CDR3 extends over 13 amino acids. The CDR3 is CASSLRSETEAFF. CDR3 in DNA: TGTGCCAGCAGCTTACGGTCGGAGACTGAAGCTTTCTTT. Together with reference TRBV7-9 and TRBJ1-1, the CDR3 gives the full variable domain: DTGVSQNPRHKITKRGQNVTFRCDPISEHNRLYWYRQTLGQGPEFLTYFQNEAQLEKSRLLSDRFSAERPKGSFSTLEIQRTEQGDSAMYLCASSLRSETEAFFGQGTRLTVV.

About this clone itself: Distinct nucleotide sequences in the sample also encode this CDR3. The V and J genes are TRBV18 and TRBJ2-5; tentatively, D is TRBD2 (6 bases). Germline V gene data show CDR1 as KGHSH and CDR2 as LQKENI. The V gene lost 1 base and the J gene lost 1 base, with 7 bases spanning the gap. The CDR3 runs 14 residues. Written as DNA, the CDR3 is TGTGCCAGCTCACCACTCGGGGGCCAAGAGACCCAGTACTTC. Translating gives CASSPLGGQETQYF.

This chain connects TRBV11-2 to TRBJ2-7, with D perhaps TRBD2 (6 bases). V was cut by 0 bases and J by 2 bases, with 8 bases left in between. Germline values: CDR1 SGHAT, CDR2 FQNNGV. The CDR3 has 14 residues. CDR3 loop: CASSLERGAYEQYF. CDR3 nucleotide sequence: TGTGCCAGCAGCTTAGAGCGGGGAGCCTACGAGCAGTACTTC.

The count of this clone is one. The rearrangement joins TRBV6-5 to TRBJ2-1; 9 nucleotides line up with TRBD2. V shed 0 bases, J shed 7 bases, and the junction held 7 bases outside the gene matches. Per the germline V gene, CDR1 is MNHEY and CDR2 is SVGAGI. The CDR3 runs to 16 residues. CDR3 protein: CASSYSPSGNENEQFF. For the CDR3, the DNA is TGTGCCAGCAGTTACTCGCCTAGCGGGAATGAGAATGAGCAGTTCTTC.

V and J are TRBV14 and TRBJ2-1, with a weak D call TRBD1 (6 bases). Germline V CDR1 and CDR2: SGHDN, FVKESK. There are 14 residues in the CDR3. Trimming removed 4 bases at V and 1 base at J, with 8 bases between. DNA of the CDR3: TGTGCCAGCAGCCGCCAGGGGTCCTACAATGAGCAGTTCTTC. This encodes CASSRQGSYNEQFF.

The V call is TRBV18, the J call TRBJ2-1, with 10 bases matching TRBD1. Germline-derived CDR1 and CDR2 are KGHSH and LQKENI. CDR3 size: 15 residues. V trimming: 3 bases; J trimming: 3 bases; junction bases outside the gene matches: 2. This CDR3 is CASSPTGGSYNEQFF. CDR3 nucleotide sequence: TGTGCCAGCTCACCGACAGGGGGCAGCTACAATGAGCAGTTCTTC.